This is a list of T cell receptor beta chains from one sample in a study of breast tumors, draining lymph nodes, adjacent tissues. A single record per CDR3 protein comes from TCRdb applying MiXCR to the multiplex PCR reads. This sample has over 35,000 distinct CDR3 sequences, with 30% to 45% found just once. Sequencing input: breast tumor tissue. These receptors were obtained from a female donor with breast cancer. Some clones in this sample may be carry-over from other donors' samples. The CDR3 runs from the conserved cysteine through the conserved F or W. Fields, in order: J gene, V gene, D gene, CDR3 length, clone size, CDR3 protein, CDR3 DNA. D genes are given only for firm matches. The listing skips clone size in some rows; elsewhere it reads once, few, many or a size class.

TRBJ1-3 | TRBV18 | . | 14 | few | CASSTDRNGNTIYF | TGTGCCAGCTCGACTGACAGGAACGGAAACACCATATATTTT
TRBJ1-6 | TRBV2 | TRBD1 | 15 | many | CASSGQGTNPAPLHF | TGTGCCAGCAGCGGACAGGGAACGAATCCGGCACCCCTCCACTTT
TRBJ2-7 | TRBV19 | TRBD2 | 15 | . | CASSREREASGEQYF | TGTGCCAGTAGTAGGGAGCGGGAGGCTTCGGGCGAGCAGTACTTC
TRBJ2-7 | TRBV4-1 | . | 13 | . | CASSQEGSYEQYF | TGCGCCAGCAGCCAAGAAGGTTCCTACGAGCAGTACTTC
TRBJ2-3 | TRBV11-3 | . | 13 | . | CASSLVAADTQYF | TGTGCCAGCAGCTTAGTAGCGGCAGATACGCAGTATTTT
TRBJ2-2 | TRBV11-1 | . | 16 | many | CASSESRVADTGELFF | TGTGCCAGCAGCGAGTCGAGGGTAGCGGACACCGGGGAGCTGTTTTTT
TRBJ2-3 | TRBV20-1 | TRBD1 | 16 | many | CSARGLGTGSTDTQYF | TGCAGTGCTAGAGGCCTCGGGACAGGGTCCACAGATACGCAGTATTTT
TRBJ2-7 | TRBV4-3 | TRBD1 | 13 | . | CASSPEGADEQYF | TGCGCCAGCAGCCCCGAGGGGGCGGACGAGCAGTACTTC
TRBJ1-2 | TRBV29-1 | TRBD1 | 13 | . | CSVARDRGRGYTF | TGCAGCGTTGCCCGGGACAGGGGGCGAGGCTACACCTTC
TRBJ2-1 | TRBV6-5 | . | 17 | . | CACSELGWERFYNEQFF | TGTGCCTGCAGTGAACTGGGGTGGGAGAGGTTCTACAATGAGCAGTTCTTC
TRBJ2-7 | TRBV7-2 | . | 15 | many | CASSLGDPSAYEQYF | TGTGCCAGCAGCTTAGGGGACCCGAGTGCCTACGAGCAGTACTTC
TRBJ1-2 | TRBV7-2 | . | 17 | many | CASSSKAGERTPYGYTF | TGTGCCAGCAGCTCTAAAGCCGGTGAAAGAACGCCCTATGGCTACACCTTC
TRBJ2-3 | TRBV12-3/TRBV12-4 | . | 13 | many | CASSLAEEDTQYF | TGTGCCAGCAGTTTAGCGGAGGAAGATACGCAGTATTTT
TRBJ2-6 | TRBV7-6 | TRBD1 | 16 | . | CASSQTGGAGANVLTF | TGTGCCAGCAGCCAGACAGGGGGCGCTGGGGCCAACGTCCTGACTTTC
TRBJ1-1 | TRBV20-1 | TRBD1 | 15 | . | CSARDWLQGDTEAFF | TGCAGTGCTAGAGATTGGTTACAGGGGGACACTGAAGCTTTCTTT
TRBJ1-6 | TRBV7-9 | . | 12 | . | CASSLYNSPLHF | TGTGCCAGCAGCCTCTATAATTCACCCCTCCACTTT
TRBJ2-3 | TRBV11-3 | TRBD1 | 14 | many | CASSPGQGIDTQYF | TGTGCCAGCAGCCCCGGACAGGGAATAGATACGCAGTATTTT
TRBJ2-4 | TRBV19 | TRBD1 | 15 | few | CASSIGPGGKNIQYF | TGTGCCAGTAGTATTGGGCCAGGGGGTAAAAACATTCAGTACTTC
TRBJ2-7 | TRBV15 | . | 13 | once | CATSSERGSEQYF | TGTGCCACCAGCAGTGAGAGGGGGAGCGAGCAGTACTTC
TRBJ2-1 | TRBV28 | . | 14 | . | CASSLQFSYNEQFF | TGTGCCAGCAGTTTACAGTTTTCCTACAATGAGCAGTTCTTC
TRBJ2-5 | TRBV28 | . | 14 | few | CASSPKTGRETQYF | TGTGCCAGCAGTCCTAAGACGGGACGAGAGACCCAGTACTTC
TRBJ2-1 | TRBV5-6 | . | 14 | . | CASGLGAGLNEQFF | TGTGCCAGCGGCTTGGGTGCAGGGCTCAATGAGCAGTTCTTC
TRBJ2-2 | TRBV4-3 | TRBD1 | 16 | many | CASSDGQGLNTGELFF | TGCGCCAGCAGCGACGGACAGGGCCTGAACACCGGGGAGCTGTTTTTT
TRBJ2-4 | TRBV7-9 | . | 13 | many | CASSLDSRNIQYF | TGTGCCAGCAGCTTGGATTCGAGAAACATTCAGTACTTC
TRBJ2-7 | TRBV30 | . | 13 | many | CAWSKGVIYEQYF | TGTGCCTGGAGTAAGGGGGTTATCTACGAGCAGTACTTC
TRBJ2-6 | TRBV6-6 | TRBD1 | 18 | medium-sized | CASSYSSGQPSGANVLTF | TGTGCCAGCAGTTACTCGTCGGGACAGCCCTCTGGGGCCAACGTCCTGACTTTC
TRBJ2-7 | TRBV14 | . | 16 | many | CASSRSGPILSYEQYF | TGTGCCAGCAGCCGCTCAGGTCCAATCCTCTCCTACGAGCAGTACTTC
TRBJ2-3 | TRBV20-1 | . | 16 | . | CSARDWIADSTDTQYF | TGCAGTGCTAGAGATTGGATAGCGGATAGCACAGATACGCAGTATTTT
TRBJ2-7 | TRBV15 | . | 14 | many | CATSRDRSSYEQYF | TGTGCCACCAGCAGAGACAGGAGCTCCTACGAGCAGTACTTC
TRBJ2-1 | TRBV6-5 | TRBD2 | 15 | . | CASSTTSGGAREQLF | TGTGCCAGCAGCACGACTAGCGGGGGGGCCAGGGAGCAGCTCTTC
TRBJ2-7 | TRBV9 | TRBD2 | 17 | . | CASSAPAGASGIYEQYF | TGTGCCAGCAGCGCCCCCGCCGGGGCTAGCGGGATCTACGAGCAGTACTTC
TRBJ1-2 | TRBV9 | TRBD1 | 16 | many | CASSAVTGTGNYGYTF | TGTGCCAGCAGCGCAGTTACCGGGACAGGGAACTATGGCTACACCTTC
TRBJ2-7 | TRBV11-2 | TRBD2 | 15 | . | CASSSGLAGTYEQYF | TGTGCCAGCAGCTCGGGACTAGCGGGAACCTACGAGCAGTACTTC
TRBJ2-7 | TRBV5-4 | . | 13 | many | CASSPRDDYEQYF | TGTGCCAGCAGCCCCCGGGATGACTACGAGCAGTACTTC
TRBJ2-7 | TRBV6-2/TRBV6-3 | TRBD2 | 17 | many | CASRRPTSGRFAYEQYF | TGTGCCAGCAGAAGACCCACTAGCGGGAGGTTCGCCTACGAGCAGTACTTC
TRBJ2-5 | TRBV6-2/TRBV6-3 | TRBD2 | 17 | . | CASSPWTSGRAGETQYF | TGTGCCAGCAGTCCCTGGACTAGCGGGAGGGCCGGGGAGACCCAGTACTTC
TRBJ1-3 | TRBV7-3 | TRBD1 | 14 | many | CASSSGQPGNTIYF | TGTGCCAGCAGCTCGGGACAGCCTGGAAACACCATATATTTT
TRBJ2-1 | TRBV7-2 | TRBD2 | 17 | many | CASSLRPGGSSYNEQFF | TGTGCCAGCAGCCTACGCCCCGGGGGGAGCTCCTACAATGAGCAGTTCTTC
TRBJ2-5 | TRBV12-3/TRBV12-4 | . | 14 | many | CASSPYQGEETQYF | TGTGCCAGCAGTCCATACCAGGGAGAGGAGACCCAGTACTTC
TRBJ2-2 | TRBV5-6 | . | 16 | many | CASSLFVRRDTGELFF | TGTGCCAGCAGCTTGTTTGTGAGGCGAGACACCGGGGAGCTGTTTTTT
TRBJ2-7 | TRBV11-3 | TRBD2 | 17 | many | CASSSTGTSGRSEEQYF | TGTGCCAGCAGCTCAACCGGGACTAGCGGGAGAAGTGAAGAGCAGTACTTC
TRBJ2-1 | TRBV25-1 | TRBD2 | 16 | . | CASSGTSGRAGNEQFF | TGTGCCAGCAGTGGGACTAGCGGGAGGGCCGGCAATGAGCAGTTCTTC
TRBJ2-7 | TRBV15 | . | 16 | many | CATSRTTATASSEQYF | TGTGCCACCAGCAGAACAACCGCGACCGCCTCCTCCGAGCAGTACTTC
TRBJ1-6 | TRBV27 | . | 17 | few | CASSFPDTSSYNSPLHF | TGTGCCAGCAGTTTTCCCGATACTAGCTCCTATAATTCACCCCTCCACTTT
TRBJ2-3 | TRBV6-1 | . | 13 | many | CASSRAGGDTQYF | TGTGCCAGCAGCAGAGCGGGCGGGGATACGCAGTATTTT
TRBJ2-7 | TRBV7-2 | . | 14 | many | CASSLARDAGEQYF | TGTGCCAGCAGCTTAGCCAGAGATGCGGGGGAGCAGTACTTC
TRBJ2-7 | TRBV11-2 | . | 14 | many | CASSLDRSSYEQYF | TGTGCCAGCAGCTTAGACAGGAGCTCCTACGAGCAGTACTTC
TRBJ2-3 | TRBV11-2 | TRBD1 | 15 | many | CASSSTGGVADTQYF | TGTGCCAGCAGCTCAACAGGGGGCGTCGCAGATACGCAGTATTTT
TRBJ2-3 | TRBV5-5 | . | 17 | many | CASSLFSASYPTDTQYF | TGTGCCAGCAGCTTGTTTTCGGCTAGCTACCCCACAGATACGCAGTATTTT
TRBJ2-3 | TRBV29-1 | TRBD2 | 14 | many | CSGLSGRGTDTQYF | TGCAGCGGCCTTAGCGGGAGGGGCACAGATACGCAGTATTTT
TRBJ2-1 | TRBV19 | TRBD2 | 21 | . | CATRRLQGGPASSSSYNEQFF | TGTGCCACCAGGAGGCTGCAGGGAGGGCCGGCCTCTTCTAGCTCCTACAATGAGCAGTTCTTC
TRBJ2-1 | TRBV5-1 | TRBD1 | 18 | many | CASSSLQGGLSSYNEQFF | TGCGCCAGCAGCTCACTTCAAGGGGGCTTGAGCTCCTACAATGAGCAGTTCTTC
TRBJ2-6 | TRBV19 | . | 16 | many | CASKGAGSSGANVLTF | TGTGCCTCAAAAGGGGCGGGGTCCTCTGGGGCCAACGTCCTGACTTTC
TRBJ2-1 | TRBV29-1 | TRBD2 | 13 | many | CSAISGTRSEQFF | TGCAGCGCTATTTCCGGGACTAGGAGTGAGCAGTTCTTC